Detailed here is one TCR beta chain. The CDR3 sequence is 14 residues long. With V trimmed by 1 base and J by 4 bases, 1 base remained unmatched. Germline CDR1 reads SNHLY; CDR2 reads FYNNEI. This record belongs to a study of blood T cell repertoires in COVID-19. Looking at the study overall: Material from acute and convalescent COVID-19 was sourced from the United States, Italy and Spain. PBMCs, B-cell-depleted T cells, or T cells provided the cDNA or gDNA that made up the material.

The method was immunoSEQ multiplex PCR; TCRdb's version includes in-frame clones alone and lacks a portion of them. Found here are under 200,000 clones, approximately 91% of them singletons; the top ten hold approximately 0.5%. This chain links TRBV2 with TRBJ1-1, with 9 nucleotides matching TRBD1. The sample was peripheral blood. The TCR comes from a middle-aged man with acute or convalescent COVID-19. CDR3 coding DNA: TGTGCCAGCAGTGAAGAGACAGGGGGCACTGAAGCTTTCTTT. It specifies CASSEETGGTEAFF.